The 20 T cell receptor beta chains below come from one sample, sequenced in a study of T cells in localized non-small cell lung cancer. TCRdb's table, derived via immunoSEQ multiplex PCR, lists solely in-frame clones and lacks some. The sample yields some 71,000 clones, 84% seen once. Here the sequenced sample was peripheral blood, taken before any cancer treatment. These receptors came from an older female donor with stage I lung adenocarcinoma.

This sequence joins TRBV7-6 and TRBJ2-1; 10 bases are shared with TRBD1. Germline V gene lookup returns CDR1 SGHVS and CDR2 FNYEAQ. V shed 5 bases and J 4 bases; nucleotides not matched to a gene: 8. The CDR3 length is 16 residues. This CDR3 reads CASSPDRGRSYNEQFF. In DNA form, the CDR3 reads TGTGCCAGCAGCCCCGACAGGGGGCGGTCATACAATGAGCAGTTCTTC.

As regards this clone: The junction departs from germline at one end; a sequencing error may be responsible. The chain links TRBV11-3 to TRBJ1-4; possible D gene TRBD1, 6 bases. The germline gives CDR1 SGHNT, CDR2 YENEEA. CDR3 size: 12 residues. DNA of the CDR3: TGTGCCAGCAGCTTGGACAGTGAAAACCTGTTTTTT. Protein sequence: CASSLDSENLFF.

The chain recombines TRBV5-1 with TRBJ2-7, with D possibly TRBD2 on 7 matching bases. The CDR3 consists of 14 residues. Trimming removed 4 bases at V and 7 bases at J, with 18 bases between. Germline CDR1 is SGHRS and CDR2 is YFSETQ. The CDR3 here is CASSPGEGGREQYF. CDR3 nucleotide sequence: TGCGCCAGCAGCCCCGGGGAGGGGGGACGGGAGCAGTACTTC.

The chain uses TRBV7-2 and TRBJ2-1; the D is unclear. V dropped 5 bases and J dropped 8 bases, with 7 bases sitting between them. Germline V gene data show CDR1 as SGHTA and CDR2 as FQGNSA. This CDR3 has 11 amino acids. The CDR3 loop reads CASSQVDEQFF. In DNA, the CDR3 is TGTGCCAGCAGCCAGGTTGATGAGCAGTTCTTC.

V and J are TRBV21-1 and TRBJ1-1; TRBD1 is the table's D call, not checked against the DNA. TRBV21-1 is given as a pseudogene. The CDR3 runs 15 residues. CDR3 sequence: CASSKGGPIGTEAFF. The CDR3 coding sequence is TGTGCCAGCAGCAAAGGGGGGCCTATTGGAACTGAAGCTTTCTTT.

Ten or more counts support this clone. This chain links TRBV4-1 with TRBJ2-1; D call uncertain. Trimming left V 1 base short and J 1 base short, with 11 bases between. This CDR3 is built from 16 residues. Germline V gives CDR1 MGHRA, CDR2 YSYEKL. CDR3 nucleotide sequence: TGCGCCAGCAGCCAAGTCGACTTGTTGTCCTACAATGAGCAGTTCTTC. It translates to CASSQVDLLSYNEQFF.

The rearrangement uses TRBV29-1 and TRBJ2-3, with TRBD2 as a possible D gene (5 bases). The V end was cut by 4 bases, the J end by 0 bases, with 8 bases between. There are 13 residues in the CDR3. Germline values: CDR1 SQVTM, CDR2 ANQGSEA. CDR3 amino acids: CSVGRTSTDTQYF. In nucleotides, the CDR3 is TGCAGCGTTGGACGGACTAGCACAGATACGCAGTATTTT.

This chain uses TRBV21-1 with TRBJ2-5; TRBD1, the D gene given by the table, was not confirmed from the DNA. TRBV21-1 is deemed a pseudogene. The length of the CDR3 is 22 residues. The CDR3 DNA is TGTGCCAGCACCCAACAAACAAGATTCAGGGCGGACCAAATTGACCCGAGCGAGACCCAGTACTTC. This translates into CASTQQTRFRADQIDPSETQYF.

The gene calls are TRBV6-1 and TRBJ1-5; possible D gene TRBD1, 5 bases. Between the trimmed V and J ends, which lost 8 bases and 7 bases, there was a span of 15 bases. CDR1 is MNHNS and CDR2 is SASEGT in the germline V gene. This CDR3 region has 13 residues. The CDR3 region is CASLSAGNQPQHF. CDR3 nucleotides: TGTGCCAGCCTTAGCGCAGGGAACCAGCCCCAGCATTTT.

The rearrangement uses TRBV19 and TRBJ1-2; D might be TRBD1 (6 bases). The CDR3 spans 15 residues. Germline loops: CDR1 LNHDA, CDR2 SQIVND (reference sequence). V was shortened by 3 bases and J by 4 bases, with 15 bases between the two germline ends. The DNA for the CDR3 is TGTGCCAGTAGTATGGGGGTGGGACACCCCTATGGCTACACCTTC. Translating gives CASSMGVGHPYGYTF.

This chain joins TRBV29-1 and TRBJ2-7; 8 bases agree with TRBD2. The junction had 6 bases not matched to a gene; V was cut back by 7 bases and J by 1 base. CDR1 is SQVTM and CDR2 is ANQGSEA in the germline V gene. The CDR3 covers 13 residues. The DNA of the CDR3 is TGCAGCGCAACGGGAGGGGCTTCCTACGAGCAGTACTTC. Residues: CSATGGASYEQYF.

The chain recombines TRBV7-8 with TRBJ1-1; D call uncertain. CDR1 and CDR2 from the germline V gene are SGHVS and FQNEAQ. There are 15 residues in the CDR3. The V end lost 4 bases, the J end lost 4 bases, and 16 bases lay between the germline ends. CDR3 DNA sequence: TGTGCCAGCAGCTCCCGCCCAAATCGAGCCACTGAAGCTTTCTTT. Translation gives CASSSRPNRATEAFF. The complete variable domain, with remaining parts taken from reference TRBV7-8 and TRBJ1-1, reads GAGVSQSPRYKVAKRGQDVALRCDPISGHVSLFWYQQALGQGPEFLTYFQNEAQLDKSGLPSDRFFAERPEGSVSTLKIQRTQQEDSAVYLCASSSRPNRATEAFFGQGTRLTVV.

This clone showed up many times. V gene TRBV27 combines with J gene TRBJ2-3; D might be TRBD1 or TRBD2, each matching 5 bases. CDR1 is MNHEY, CDR2 SMNVEV, per germline (reference sequence). V shed 6 bases and J shed 3 bases, with 16 bases lying between them. This CDR3 region has 15 residues. The CDR3 DNA is TGTGCCAGCAGCCCTCTGGCTGGGGGAACAGATACGCAGTATTTT. It codes for CASSPLAGGTDTQYF.

The gene calls are TRBV5-5 and TRBJ1-5, with TRBD1 identical over 10 bases. This CDR3 is built from 17 residues. The V segment lost 0 bases and the J segment 0 bases; nucleotides outside the gene matches: 3. Germline CDR1 reads SGHKS; CDR2 reads YYEKEE (reference sequence). The CDR3: CASSLGDRGHSNQPQHF. CDR3 coding DNA: TGTGCCAGCAGCTTGGGGGACAGGGGTCATAGCAATCAGCCCCAGCATTTT.

This chain joins TRBV2 and TRBJ2-7; 16 bases fit TRBD2. The germline CDR1 and CDR2 sequences are SNHLY and FYNNEI. J was trimmed by 1 base and V by 5 bases; bases with no gene match: 11. The CDR3 is 19 amino acids. CDR3 bases: TGTGCCAGCAGTTTACCCCTCGGGACTAGCGGGGGGGAATCCTACGAGCAGTACTTC. This sequence encodes CASSLPLGTSGGESYEQYF.

This clone was recorded only once. The chain combines TRBV11-3 with TRBJ1-3, with unresolved D. The germline gives CDR1 SGHNT, CDR2 YENEEA. The CDR3 has 15 amino acids. V was cut by 0 bases and J by 4 bases, with 10 bases left in between. CDR3 coding DNA: TGTGCCAGCAGCTTAGATGGCCGATCCGGAAACACCATATATTTT. Its translation is CASSLDGRSGNTIYF. The whole variable domain, remainder taken from reference TRBV11-3 and TRBJ1-3, is EAGVVQSPRYKIIEKKQPVAFWCNPISGHNTLYWYLQNLGQGPELLIRYENEEAVDDSQLPKDRFSAERLKGVDSTLKIQPAELGDSAVYLCASSLDGRSGNTIYFGEGSWLTVV.

The chain is built from TRBV5-1 and TRBJ2-3, with D unresolved. Trimming stripped 1 base from V and 6 bases from J, with 6 bases between. Germline V gene lookup returns CDR1 SGHRS and CDR2 YFSETQ. CDR3 length: 12 residues. Here the CDR3 reads CASSLLWDTQYF. CDR3 coding DNA: TGCGCCAGCAGCTTGCTTTGGGATACGCAGTATTTT.

This chain connects TRBV6-4 to TRBJ2-3, with D possibly matching TRBD2 (5 bases). The V gene lost 4 bases and the J gene lost 6 bases, with 11 bases spanning the gap. The CDR3 is 13 residues long. Germline V lookup: CDR1 MRHNA, CDR2 SNTAGT. The CDR3 loop is CASSGASRDTQYF. DNA for the CDR3: TGTGCCAGCAGTGGGGCTAGCCGCGATACGCAGTATTTT.

This chain joins TRBV28 and TRBJ2-3; 9 nucleotides align to TRBD1. The CDR3 covers 15 residues. The V segment lost 3 bases and the J segment 4 bases; nucleotides outside the gene matches: 5. Germline V gene sequence: CDR1 MDHEN, CDR2 SYDVKM. Here the CDR3 DNA reads TGTGCCAGCAGTTTGCCGGGACAGGGCCCAGATACGCAGTATTTT. This encodes CASSLPGQGPDTQYF.

As regards this clone: The same CDR3 arises from other DNA sequences in this sample as well. V and J are TRBV6-5 and TRBJ1-5; possible D gene TRBD1, 6 bases. CDR1 is MNHEY, CDR2 SVGAGI, per germline. The germline V and J ends were trimmed by 5 bases and 4 bases, with 9 bases remaining between them. The CDR3 is 13 amino acids. The CDR3 here is CASSPQGNQPQHF. The CDR3 DNA follows: TGTGCCAGCAGTCCCCAGGGGAATCAGCCCCAGCATTTT.